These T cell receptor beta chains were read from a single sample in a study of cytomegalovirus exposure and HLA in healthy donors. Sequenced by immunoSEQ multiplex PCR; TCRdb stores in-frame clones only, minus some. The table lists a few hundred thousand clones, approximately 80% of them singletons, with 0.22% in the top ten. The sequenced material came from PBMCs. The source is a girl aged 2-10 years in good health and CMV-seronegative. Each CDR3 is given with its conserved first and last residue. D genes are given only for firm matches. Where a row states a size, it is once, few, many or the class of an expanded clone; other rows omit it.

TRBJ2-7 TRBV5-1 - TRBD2 CASSLGTSEAYEQYF TGCGCCAGCAGCTTAGGGACTAGCGAGGCCTACGAGCAGTACTTC
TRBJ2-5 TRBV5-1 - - CASSLAQVQETQYF TGCGCCAGCAGCTTGGCCCAGGTTCAAGAGACCCAGTACTTC
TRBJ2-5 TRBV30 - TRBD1 CAWSEDRVETQYF TGTGCCTGGAGCGAGGACAGGGTCGAGACCCAGTACTTC
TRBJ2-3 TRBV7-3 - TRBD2 CASSLNSGGADTQYF TGTGCCAGCAGCTTAAATAGCGGGGGGGCGGATACGCAGTATTTT
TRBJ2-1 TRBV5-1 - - CASSARPLTGSGEQFF TGCGCCAGCAGCGCTAGACCTCTTACAGGGAGCGGTGAGCAGTTCTTC
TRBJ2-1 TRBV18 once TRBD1 CASSLVGTGEYNEQFF TGTGCCAGCTCCCTGGTCGGGACAGGGGAATACAATGAGCAGTTCTTC
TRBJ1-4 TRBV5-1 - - CASSLTYSNEKLFF TGCGCCAGCAGCTTGACGTACTCTAATGAAAAACTGTTTTTT
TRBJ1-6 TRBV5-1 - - CASSLGAGNSPLHF TGCGCCAGCAGCTTGGGGGCAGGGAATTCACCCCTCCACTTT
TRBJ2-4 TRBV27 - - CASSSSENIQYF TGTGCCAGCAGCAGTTCCGAAAACATTCAGTACTTC
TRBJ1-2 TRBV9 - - CASSRSRGGGGYTF TGTGCCAGCAGCCGATCCCGGGGAGGGGGAGGCTACACCTTC
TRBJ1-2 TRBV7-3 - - CASSPNREHYTF TGTGCCAGCAGCCCGAACAGGGAACACTACACCTTC
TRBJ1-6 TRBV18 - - CASSPNMDSPLHF TGTGCCAGCTCACCAAACATGGATTCACCCCTCCACTTT
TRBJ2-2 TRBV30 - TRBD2 CAWEPGLASNTGELFF TGTGCCTGGGAACCGGGACTAGCGTCGAACACCGGGGAGCTGTTTTTT
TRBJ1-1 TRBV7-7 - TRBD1 CASSSGQGAFYTEAFF TGTGCCAGCAGCTCCGGACAGGGTGCATTTTACACTGAAGCTTTCTTT
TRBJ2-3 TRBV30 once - CAWSVEWSTDTQYF TGTGCCTGGAGTGTAGAGTGGTCCACAGATACGCAGTATTTT
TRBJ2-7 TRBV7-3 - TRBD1 CASSLGQGPPEQYF TGTGCCAGCAGCCTGGGACAGGGACCACCCGAGCAGTACTTC
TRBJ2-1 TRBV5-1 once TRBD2 CASSLGTSGGSYNEQFF TGCGCCAGCAGCTTAGGGACTAGCGGAGGCTCCTACAATGAGCAGTTCTTC
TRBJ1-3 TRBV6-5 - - CASNQGLGNTIYF TGTGCCAGCAATCAGGGGTTAGGAAACACCATATATTTT
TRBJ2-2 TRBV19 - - CASSFSTGELFF TGTGCCAGTAGTTTCAGTACCGGGGAGCTGTTTTTT
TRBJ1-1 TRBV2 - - CASRIRDINTEAFF TGTGCCAGCAGGATCCGGGATATAAACACTGAAGCTTTCTTT
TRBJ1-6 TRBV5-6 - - CASSFLGVNSPLHF TGTGCCAGCAGCTTCTTAGGGGTAAATTCACCCCTCCACTTT
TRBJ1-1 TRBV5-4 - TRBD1 CASSYRGGGTEAFF TGTGCCAGCAGCTACAGGGGTGGTGGCACTGAAGCTTTCTTT
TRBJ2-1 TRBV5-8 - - CASSKGVLGEQFF TGTGCCAGCAGCAAAGGGGTTTTGGGTGAGCAGTTCTTC
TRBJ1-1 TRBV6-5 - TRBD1 CASSYRVTGTTEAFF TGTGCCAGCAGTTACCGCGTGACAGGGACCACTGAAGCTTTCTTT
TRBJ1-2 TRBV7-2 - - CASRAATGRSRYGYTF TGTGCCAGCAGAGCCGCCACAGGGAGATCTCGGTATGGCTACACCTTC
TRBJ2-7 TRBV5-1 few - CASSVTFREQYF TGCGCCAGCAGCGTGACATTTCGCGAGCAGTACTTC
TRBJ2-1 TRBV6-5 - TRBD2 CATRGGAGNEQFF TGTGCCACCCGCGGGGGGGCGGGGAATGAGCAGTTCTTC
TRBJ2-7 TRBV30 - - CARSIQFEQYF TGTGCCCGGAGTATTCAATTCGAGCAGTACTTC
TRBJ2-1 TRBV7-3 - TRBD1 CASSLRGTVGGYEQFF TGTGCCAGCAGCTTAAGGGGGACAGTTGGGGGTTATGAGCAGTTCTTC
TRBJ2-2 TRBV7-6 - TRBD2 CASSLGTSGNSGELFF TGTGCCAGCAGCTTAGGGACTAGCGGGAATTCCGGGGAGCTGTTTTTT
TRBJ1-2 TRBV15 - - CATSQGNYGYTF TGTGCCACCAGCCAGGGAAACTATGGCTACACCTTC
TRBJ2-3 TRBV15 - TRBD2 CATSRVGGRADTQYF TGTGCCACCAGCAGAGTCGGCGGGAGGGCGGATACGCAGTATTTT
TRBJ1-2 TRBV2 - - CASSEEQTYGYTF TGTGCCAGCAGTGAAGAACAAACCTATGGCTACACCTTC
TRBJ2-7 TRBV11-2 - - CASTAYAGYEQYF TGTGCCAGCACCGCATATGCGGGCTACGAGCAGTACTTC
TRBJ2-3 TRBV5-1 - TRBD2 CASSLVRGGPPDTQYF TGCGCCAGCAGCTTGGTTCGGGGGGGCCCCCCAGATACGCAGTATTTT